The source of this T cell receptor (beta chain) is a study of blood T cell repertoires in COVID-19. Assay used: immunoSEQ multiplex PCR; TCRdb lists only in-frame clones, some missing. The sample has approximately 360,000 clones; approximately 87% are singletons. The CDR3 covers 13 residues. V lost 6 bases, J lost 4 bases, and 12 bases lay in between. Participants' own reports of clinical history determined their cohort assignment. The chain has TRBV12-3 or TRBV12-4 and TRBJ1-2; tentatively, D is TRBD1 (5 bases). The sample comprised PBMCs or T cells enriched from blood (not recorded which). This TCR came from a woman in her 30s with acute COVID-19. CDR3 residues: CASSLDRLYGYTF. The CDR3 coding sequence is TGTGCCAGCAGCCTCGACAGACTCTATGGCTACACCTTC.